This T cell receptor (beta chain) was sequenced during a study of blood T cell repertoires in COVID-19. Whole-study context: Acute and convalescent COVID-19 specimens originated in the United States, Italy and Spain.

The assay was immunoSEQ multiplex PCR, and TCRdb's table has in-frame clones only and misses some. The repertoire holds 120,000 or so clones, with more than 80% as singletons. Sequenced sample: peripheral blood. The clonotype originates from a man aged 70 or older with active or convalescent COVID-19.

The CDR3 protein is CASTRTESYEQYF. The CDR3 DNA is TGTGCCAGCACAAGGACAGAGTCCTACGAGCAGTACTTC. J is TRBJ2-7 and V is TRBV12-3 or TRBV12-4; TRBD1 might be the D (6 bases). Trimming left V 7 bases short and J 1 base short, with 11 bases between. CDR3 length equals 13 residues.